This TCR beta chain is drawn from a study of blood T cell repertoires in COVID-19. The overall study: Sites across the United States, Italy and Spain contributed samples from acute and convalescent COVID-19. PBMCs, B-cell-depleted T cells, or T cells provided the cDNA or gDNA that made up the material.

Per germline, CDR1 LNHDA and CDR2 SQIVND (reference sequence). The CDR3 sequence is 16 residues long. V trimming: 6 bases; J trimming: 5 bases; junction bases outside the gene matches: 11. In the authors' methods: By means of reference gene primer amplification, nucleated cell counts were estimated. The repertoire was sequenced with immunoSEQ multiplex PCR; TCRdb's copy has only in-frame clones and lacks some. Clone size and V and J calls were adopted from that table, with D and trimming inferred from the DNA. The table has over 200,000 clones, more than 75% seen once; the top ten hold 5.9%. This chain joins TRBV19 and TRBJ2-2; 8 bases line up with TRBD1. The TCR was taken from a man older than 75 with acute or convalescent COVID-19. Sequences were obtained from peripheral blood. The CDR3 sequence is CASRTQGQGRTGELFF. DNA of the CDR3: TGTGCCAGTAGAACCCAAGGACAGGGTCGGACCGGGGAGCTGTTTTTT.